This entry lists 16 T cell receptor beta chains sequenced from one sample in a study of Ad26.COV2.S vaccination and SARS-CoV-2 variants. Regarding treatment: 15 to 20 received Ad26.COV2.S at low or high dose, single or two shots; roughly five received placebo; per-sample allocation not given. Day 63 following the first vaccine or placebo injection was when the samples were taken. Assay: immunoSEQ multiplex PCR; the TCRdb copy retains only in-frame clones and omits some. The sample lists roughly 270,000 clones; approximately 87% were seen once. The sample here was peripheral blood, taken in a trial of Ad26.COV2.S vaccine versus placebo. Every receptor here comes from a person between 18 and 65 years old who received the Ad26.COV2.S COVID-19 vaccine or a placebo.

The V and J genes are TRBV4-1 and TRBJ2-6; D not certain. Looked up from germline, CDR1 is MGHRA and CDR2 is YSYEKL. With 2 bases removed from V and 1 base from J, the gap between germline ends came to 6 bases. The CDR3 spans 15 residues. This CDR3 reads CASSQPGSGANVLTF. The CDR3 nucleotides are TGCGCCAGCAGCCAACCCGGATCTGGGGCCAACGTCCTGACTTTC.

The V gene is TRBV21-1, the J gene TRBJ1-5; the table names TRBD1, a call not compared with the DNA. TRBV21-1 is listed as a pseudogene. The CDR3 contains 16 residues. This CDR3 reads CASSNKRTGDNQPQHF. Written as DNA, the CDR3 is TGTGCCAGCAGCAACAAGCGAACAGGGGACAATCAGCCCCAGCATTTT.

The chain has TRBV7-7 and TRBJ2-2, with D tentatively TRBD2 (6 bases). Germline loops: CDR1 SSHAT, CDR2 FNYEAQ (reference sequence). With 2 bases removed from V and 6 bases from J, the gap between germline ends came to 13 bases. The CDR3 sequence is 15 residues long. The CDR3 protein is CASSLNPGEAGELFF. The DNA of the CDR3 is TGTGCCAGCAGCTTAAATCCGGGGGAGGCCGGGGAGCTGTTTTTT.

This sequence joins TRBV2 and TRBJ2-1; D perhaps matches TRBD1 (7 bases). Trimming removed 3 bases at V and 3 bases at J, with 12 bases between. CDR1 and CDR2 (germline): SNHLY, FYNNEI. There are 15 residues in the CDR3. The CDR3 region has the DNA TGTGCCAGCAGTGAGTCGCAGGGGGGCTACAATGAGCAGTTCTTC. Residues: CASSESQGGYNEQFF.

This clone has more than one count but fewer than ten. CDR3 sequence (DNA): TGTGCCAGCAGCGTAGAGGGCTTTGCTAATGAAAAACTGTTTTTT. This encodes CASSVEGFANEKLFF. The chain couples TRBV9 to TRBJ1-4; D uncertain. The CDR3 is 15 amino acids. Germline CDR1 SGDLS, CDR2 YYNGEE. The V gene lost 0 bases and the J gene lost 3 bases, with 9 bases spanning the gap.

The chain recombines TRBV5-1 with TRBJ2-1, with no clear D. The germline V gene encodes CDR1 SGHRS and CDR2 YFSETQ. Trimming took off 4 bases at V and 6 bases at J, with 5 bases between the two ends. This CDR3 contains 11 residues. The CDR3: CASSQLNEQFF. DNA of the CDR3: TGCGCCAGCAGCCAACTCAATGAGCAGTTCTTC.

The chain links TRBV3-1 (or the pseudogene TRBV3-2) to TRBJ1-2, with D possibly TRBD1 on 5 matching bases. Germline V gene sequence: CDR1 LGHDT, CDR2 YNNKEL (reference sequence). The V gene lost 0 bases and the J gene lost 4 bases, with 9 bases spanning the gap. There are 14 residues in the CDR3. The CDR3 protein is CASSQEGRGYGYTF. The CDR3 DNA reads TGTGCCAGCAGCCAAGAGGGACGCGGCTATGGCTACACCTTC.

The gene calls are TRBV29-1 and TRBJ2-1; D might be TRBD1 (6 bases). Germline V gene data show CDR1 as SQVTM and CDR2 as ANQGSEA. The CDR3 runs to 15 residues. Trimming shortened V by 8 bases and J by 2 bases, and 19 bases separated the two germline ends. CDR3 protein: CSSLGAQGPYNEQFF. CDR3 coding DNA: TGCAGCTCCCTGGGGGCACAGGGTCCCTACAATGAGCAGTTCTTC.

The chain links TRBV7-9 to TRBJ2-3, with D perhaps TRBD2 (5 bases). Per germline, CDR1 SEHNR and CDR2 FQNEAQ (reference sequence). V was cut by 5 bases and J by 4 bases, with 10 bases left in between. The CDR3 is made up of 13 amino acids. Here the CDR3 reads CASSPEGADTQYF. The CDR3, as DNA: TGTGCCAGCAGCCCAGAGGGCGCAGATACGCAGTATTTT.

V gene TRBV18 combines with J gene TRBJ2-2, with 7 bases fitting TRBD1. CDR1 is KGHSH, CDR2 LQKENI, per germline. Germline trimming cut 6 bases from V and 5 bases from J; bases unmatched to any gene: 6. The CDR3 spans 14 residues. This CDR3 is CASSPNRGTGELFF. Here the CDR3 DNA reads TGTGCCAGCTCGCCTAACAGGGGTACCGGGGAGCTGTTTTTT.

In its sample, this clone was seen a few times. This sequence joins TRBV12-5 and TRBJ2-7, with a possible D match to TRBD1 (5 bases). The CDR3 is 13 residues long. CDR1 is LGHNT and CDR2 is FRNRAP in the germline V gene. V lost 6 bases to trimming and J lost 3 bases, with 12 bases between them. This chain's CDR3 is CASGPPGFYEQYF. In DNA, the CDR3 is TGTGCTAGTGGCCCCCCAGGGTTCTACGAGCAGTACTTC.

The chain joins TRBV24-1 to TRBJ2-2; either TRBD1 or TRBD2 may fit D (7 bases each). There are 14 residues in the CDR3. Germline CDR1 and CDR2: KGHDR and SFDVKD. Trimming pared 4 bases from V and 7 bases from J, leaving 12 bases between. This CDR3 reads CATSDARGGGELFF. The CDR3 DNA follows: TGTGCCACCAGTGACGCCAGGGGGGGCGGGGAGCTGTTTTTT.

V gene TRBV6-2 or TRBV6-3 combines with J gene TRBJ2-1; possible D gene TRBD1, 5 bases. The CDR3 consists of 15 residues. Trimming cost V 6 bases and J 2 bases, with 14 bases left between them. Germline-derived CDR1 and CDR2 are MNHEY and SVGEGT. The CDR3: CASSPLGATYNEQFF. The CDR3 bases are TGTGCCAGCAGCCCCTTAGGGGCAACCTACAATGAGCAGTTCTTC.

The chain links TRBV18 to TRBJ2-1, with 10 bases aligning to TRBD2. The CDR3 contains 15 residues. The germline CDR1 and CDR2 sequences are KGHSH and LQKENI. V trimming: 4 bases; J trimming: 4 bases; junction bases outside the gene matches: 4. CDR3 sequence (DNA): TGTGCCAGCTCACTTTCTAGCGGGGGTTACAATGAGCAGTTCTTC. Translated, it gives CASSLSSGGYNEQFF.

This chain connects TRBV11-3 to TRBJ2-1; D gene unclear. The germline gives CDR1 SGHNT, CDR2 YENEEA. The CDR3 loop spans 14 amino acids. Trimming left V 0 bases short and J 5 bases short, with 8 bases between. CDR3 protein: CASSLEDGNNEQFF. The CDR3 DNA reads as TGTGCCAGCAGCTTAGAAGACGGAAACAATGAGCAGTTCTTC.

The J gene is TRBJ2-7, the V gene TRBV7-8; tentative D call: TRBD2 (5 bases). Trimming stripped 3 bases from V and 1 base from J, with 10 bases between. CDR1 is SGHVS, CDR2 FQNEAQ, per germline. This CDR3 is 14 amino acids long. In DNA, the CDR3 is TGTGCCAGCAGCTTCCGGCGGGCTTCCTACGAGCAGTACTTC. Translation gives CASSFRRASYEQYF.